Below, 26 T cell receptor beta chains from the same sample are listed, as sequenced in a study of beta chain features in type 1 diabetes (dated 2018 in TCRdb). The investigation overall reported the following: A moderate but significant shortening of TCRB CDR3 length was observed in type 1 diabetes patients in all four CD4+ subsets.

Library preparation employed the immunoSEQ multiplex PCR assay. All of the isolated RNA was reverse transcribed with the High Capacity cDNA Reverse Transcription Kit, so expressed TCRB transcripts were sequenced. This immuneACCESS table, as held by TCRdb, lists in-frame sequences with V and J called but not all clones. Of the missing ones, under half trace to an unresolved V gene in checked studies; the others have no known cause. The sample table lists roughly 300,000 clones, roughly an eighth of them with a count of one. The ten largest clones take up 0.015% to 0.02% of the sample. What these receptors recognize is not known. Sequences were obtained from naive CD4+ T cells from blood. The cell subset or site label corresponds to: true naive CD4+ T cells. The receptors stem from a young man with type 1 diabetes.

This rearrangement joins TRBV28 to TRBJ2-7; 9 bases fit TRBD1. Germline CDR1 MDHEN, CDR2 SYDVKM. Trimming cost V 3 bases and J 5 bases; bases outside gene matches: 5. The CDR3 is 14 residues long. CDR3 nucleotide sequence: TGTGCCAGCAGTTTGCCGGGACAGGGCCACGAGCAGTACTTC. This encodes CASSLPGQGHEQYF.

The V and J genes are TRBV5-1 and TRBJ2-4, with TRBD1 identical over 12 bases. The CDR3 runs 17 residues. The junction had 7 bases not matched to a gene; V was cut back by 4 bases and J by 2 bases. Germline CDR1 reads SGHRS; CDR2 reads YFSETQ. CDR3 DNA sequence: TGCGCCAGCAGCCCGGGACAGGGGGCTGGATCCAAAAACATTCAGTACTTC. This translates into CASSPGQGAGSKNIQYF.

The chain is built from TRBV2 and TRBJ1-1, with TRBD1 matching 7 bases. The CDR3 is 14 residues long. The germline V gene encodes CDR1 SNHLY and CDR2 FYNNEI. The V gene end was trimmed by 6 bases and the J gene end by 2 bases; junction bases not matched to a gene: 6. The CDR3 sequence is CASRPTGLNTEAFF. CDR3 in DNA: TGTGCCAGCAGGCCGACAGGGCTAAACACTGAAGCTTTCTTT.

The V gene is TRBV11-2, the J gene TRBJ2-1; 7 nucleotides line up with TRBD1. Looked up from germline, CDR1 is SGHAT and CDR2 is FQNNGV. J lost 7 bases, V lost 5 bases, and 11 bases had no gene match. This CDR3 is built from 15 residues. The CDR3 sequence is CASSPDRDLLNEQFF. CDR3 bases: TGTGCCAGCAGCCCTGACAGGGATCTCTTGAATGAGCAGTTCTTC.

The rearrangement joins TRBV28 to TRBJ1-5; TRBD1 is a possible D gene (6 bases). Trimming removed 2 bases at V and 7 bases at J, with 12 bases between. Per the germline V gene, CDR1 is MDHEN and CDR2 is SYDVKM. This CDR3 has 14 residues. Here the CDR3 DNA reads TGTGCCAGCAGTTTAAGACAGGCTCGGCAGCCCCAGCATTTT. This encodes CASSLRQARQPQHF.

This clone was found a few times. The V gene is TRBV5-1, the J gene TRBJ2-7; a possible D gene is TRBD1 (6 bases). The CDR3 totals 15 residues. The germline CDR1 and CDR2 sequences are SGHRS and YFSETQ. Trimming stripped 1 base from V and 6 bases from J, with 17 bases between. The chain's CDR3 is CASSLFQGSSSEQYF. In DNA, the CDR3 is TGCGCCAGCAGCTTGTTCCAGGGGAGTTCGTCCGAGCAGTACTTC.

V and J are TRBV5-1 and TRBJ1-2; D not certain. Germline V gene sequence: CDR1 SGHRS, CDR2 YFSETQ. This CDR3 is 13 amino acids long. V was cut by 2 bases and J by 4 bases, with 9 bases left in between. The CDR3 loop reads CASSFDTSYGYTF. The CDR3 nucleotides read TGCGCCAGCAGCTTTGACACCTCCTATGGCTACACCTTC.

The rearrangement joins TRBV28 to TRBJ2-1; 11 bases agree with TRBD2. The germline V gene has CDR1 MDHEN and CDR2 SYDVKM. Unmatched junction bases numbered 1, after V lost 1 base and J lost 8 bases. This CDR3 contains 14 residues. CDR3 residues: CASSLSSGRHEQFF. CDR3 nucleotides: TGTGCCAGCAGTTTATCTAGCGGGAGGCATGAGCAGTTCTTC.

This chain links TRBV11-2 with TRBJ2-3, with D tentatively TRBD1 (5 bases). Germline-derived CDR1 and CDR2 are SGHAT and FQNNGV. V gave up 4 bases and J gave up 1 base, with 15 bases separating them. This CDR3 region has 16 residues. CDR3 DNA: TGTGCCAGCAGCTCCCGGACATTTTGGGGCACAGATACGCAGTATTTT. It codes for CASSSRTFWGTDTQYF. The whole variable domain, filled in from reference TRBV11-2 and TRBJ2-3, reads EAGVAQSPRYKIIEKRQSVAFWCNPISGHATLYWYQQILGQGPKLLIQFQNNGVVDDSQLPKDRFSAERLKGVDSTLKIQPAKLEDSAVYLCASSSRTFWGTDTQYFGPGTRLTVL.

The chain joins TRBV7-2 to TRBJ1-2, with TRBD1 matching over 7 bases. The V and J ends lost 6 bases and 4 bases, in that order; junction bases with no gene match: 8. CDR3 length: 14 residues. Per germline, CDR1 SGHTA and CDR2 FQGNSA. The DNA for the CDR3 is TGTGCCAGCAGTCTAAGACAGGGACCCTATGGCTACACCTTC. Encoded protein: CASSLRQGPYGYTF.

This clone was seen a few times. The V call is TRBV11-2, the J call TRBJ1-5; 7 bases map to TRBD1. Germline lookup yields CDR1 SGHAT and CDR2 FQNNGV. The CDR3 has 15 residues. V dropped 5 bases and J dropped 2; count of bases not matched to a gene: 6. CDR3 nucleotides: TGTGCCAGCAGCCTCAGGGGGGAAGGCAATCAGCCCCAGCATTTT. This sequence encodes CASSLRGEGNQPQHF. The whole variable domain, filled in from reference TRBV11-2 and TRBJ1-5, reads EAGVAQSPRYKIIEKRQSVAFWCNPISGHATLYWYQQILGQGPKLLIQFQNNGVVDDSQLPKDRFSAERLKGVDSTLKIQPAKLEDSAVYLCASSLRGEGNQPQHFGDGTRLSIL.

This clone was detected a few times. The chain is built from TRBV2 and TRBJ2-3; 8 bases map to TRBD2. This CDR3 has 14 amino acids. The ends lost 6 bases at V and 0 bases at J; junction bases unmatched: 2. Per the germline V gene, CDR1 is SNHLY and CDR2 is FYNNEI. The CDR3 DNA follows: TGTGCCAGCAGGGAGCGGGAGAGCACAGATACGCAGTATTTT. Its translation: CASRERESTDTQYF. The full variable domain, its missing parts supplied by reference TRBV2 and TRBJ2-3, is EPEVTQTPSHQVTQMGQEVILRCVPISNHLYFYWYRQILGQKVEFLVSFYNNEISEKSEIFDDQFSVERPDGSNFTLKIRSTKLEDSAMYFCASRERESTDTQYFGPGTRLTVL.

This clone was seen only a few times. This chain uses TRBV7-9 with TRBJ1-1; the D gene is possibly TRBD1 (6 bases). The V end was cut by 4 bases, the J end by 8 bases, with 14 bases between. Germline CDR1 SEHNR, CDR2 FQNEAQ (reference sequence). The CDR3 covers 13 residues. The CDR3 sequence: CASSSTWTVEAFF. The CDR3 DNA follows: TGTGCCAGCAGCTCTACATGGACAGTAGAAGCTTTCTTT.

The table lists this clone with a few counts. V usage is TRBV29-1 and J usage is TRBJ2-3; 12 positions match TRBD2. The V segment lost 7 bases and the J segment 4 bases; nucleotides outside the gene matches: 9. Looked up from germline, CDR1 is SQVTM and CDR2 is ANQGSEA. This CDR3 is 15 amino acids long. In DNA, the CDR3 is TGCAGCGCCGGACCGACTAGCGGGAGATCAGATACGCAGTATTTT. It encodes CSAGPTSGRSDTQYF.

A few counts support this clone. V is TRBV20-1 and J is TRBJ1-2; D uncertain. Germline loops: CDR1 DFQATT, CDR2 SNEGSKA (reference sequence). Between the trimmed V and J ends, which lost 6 bases and 8 bases, there was a span of 10 bases. There are 10 residues in the CDR3. In DNA form, the CDR3 reads TGCAGTGCGAGGAGAGAAGGCTACACCTTC. This gives the protein CSARREGYTF.

The chain has TRBV6-5 and TRBJ2-5; TRBD1 is a possible D gene (5 bases). Per germline, CDR1 MNHEY and CDR2 SVGAGI. CDR3 length: 12 residues. Trimming took 6 bases from V and 4 from J, leaving 9 bases between them. This chain's CDR3 is CASRGQGETQYF. In DNA form, the CDR3 reads TGTGCCAGCAGGGGGCAGGGAGAGACCCAGTACTTC.

V usage is TRBV29-1 and J usage is TRBJ2-5, with 12 bases identical to TRBD1. The DNA end is more similar to TRBJ2-7, so the J call may be wrong. The CDR3 loop spans 13 amino acids. The germline gives CDR1 SQVTM, CDR2 ANQGSEA. For the CDR3, the DNA is TGCAGCGCTGGGACAGGGGGCAAGTACGAGCAGTACTTC. Residues: CSAGTGGKYEQYF.

This clone turned up a few times. The V call is TRBV19, the J call TRBJ2-3; TRBD1 is a possible D gene (5 bases). Germline lookup yields CDR1 LNHDA and CDR2 SQIVND (reference sequence). The CDR3 has 15 amino acids. V was cut by 6 bases and J by 2 bases, with 15 bases left in between. This CDR3 reads CASRLAGHSTDTQYF. The CDR3 DNA reads TGTGCCAGTAGGTTGGCAGGACACTCCACAGATACGCAGTATTTT.

Only a few counts were recorded for this clone. The V and J genes are TRBV7-9 and TRBJ2-1, with 13 nucleotides matching TRBD2. This CDR3 contains 14 residues. The germline V gene encodes CDR1 SEHNR and CDR2 FQNEAQ (reference sequence). After removal of 3 bases from V and 9 bases from J, the junction contained 2 bases not matched to a gene. The CDR3 loop reads CASSFGLAGVEQFF. For the CDR3, the DNA is TGTGCCAGCAGCTTCGGACTAGCGGGAGTTGAGCAGTTCTTC. Based on the CDR3 plus reference TRBV7-9 and TRBJ2-1, the full variable domain is DTGVSQNPRHKITKRGQNVTFRCDPISEHNRLYWYRQTLGQGPEFLTYFQNEAQLEKSRLLSDRFSAERPKGSFSTLEIQRTEQGDSAMYLCASSFGLAGVEQFFGPGTRLTVL.

The J gene is TRBJ2-3, the V gene TRBV2; 8 bases agree with TRBD1. This CDR3 has 15 residues. The germline V gene encodes CDR1 SNHLY and CDR2 FYNNEI. Germline trimming cut 7 bases from V and 0 bases from J; bases unmatched to any gene: 6. The CDR3, as DNA: TGTGCCAGCACGCGGGACAGGACTAGCACAGATACGCAGTATTTT. Encoded protein: CASTRDRTSTDTQYF.

This clone showed up just a few times. The chain has TRBV29-1 and TRBJ2-7; unclear D gene. The CDR3 is 14 residues long. The ends were cut back, 4 bases at V and 3 bases at J, with 16 bases in the middle. Looked up from germline, CDR1 is SQVTM and CDR2 is ANQGSEA. The CDR3 DNA reads TGCAGCGTTGGGCAGAGAGGAGACCTCTACGAGCAGTACTTC. This codes for CSVGQRGDLYEQYF.

Written as DNA, the CDR3 is TGTGCCAGCAGCCCCCTGTCTAGCGCTACCTACGAGCAGTACTTC. Encoded protein: CASSPLSSATYEQYF. This rearrangement joins TRBV7-9 to TRBJ2-7; the D gene is possibly TRBD2 (6 bases). The length of the CDR3 is 15 residues. Trimming took 5 bases from V and 2 from J, leaving 16 bases between them. Germline assignment: CDR1 SEHNR and CDR2 FQNEAQ (reference sequence).

The table lists this clone with a few counts. The V gene is TRBV18, the J gene TRBJ1-5; a weak D match, TRBD1 (6 bases). V shed 3 bases and J shed 6 bases, with 15 bases lying between them. Germline V CDR1 and CDR2: KGHSH, LQKENI. The CDR3 covers 15 residues. The CDR3 reads CASSPQQGEVQPQHF. For the CDR3, the DNA is TGTGCCAGCTCACCCCAACAGGGTGAGGTTCAGCCCCAGCATTTT.

Only a few counts were recorded for this clone. The chain recombines TRBV5-6 with TRBJ2-5; TRBD2 agrees at 7 bases. CDR1 SGHDT and CDR2 YYEEEE come from the germline V gene. CDR3 length equals 13 residues. J gave up 8 bases and V 0 bases, and 4 bases lay outside the gene matches. The CDR3 DNA reads as TGTGCCAGCAGCTTGGCCGGACTAGTTACCCAGTACTTC. Protein product: CASSLAGLVTQYF.

The chain recombines TRBV5-1 with TRBJ2-5; D possibly corresponds to TRBD1 (5 bases). This CDR3 comprises 13 residues. The V gene's germline CDR1 is SGHRS and CDR2 YFSETQ. Trimming stripped 4 bases from V and 5 bases from J, with 12 bases between. CDR3 loop: CASSTRDTETQYF. Written as DNA, the CDR3 is TGCGCCAGCAGCACCAGGGATACGGAGACCCAGTACTTC. The variable domain in full, completed from reference TRBV5-1 and TRBJ2-5, reads KAGVTQTPRYLIKTRGQQVTLSCSPISGHRSVSWYQQTPGQGLQFLFEYFSETQRNKGNFPGRFSGRQFSNSRSEMNVSTLELGDSALYLCASSTRDTETQYFGPGTRLLVL.

The V call is TRBV5-1, the J call TRBJ1-3, with D perhaps TRBD1 (6 bases). The CDR3 runs 15 residues. V was pared by 1 base and J by 6 bases, with 14 bases between. CDR1 and CDR2 from the germline V gene are SGHRS and YFSETQ. In nucleotides, the CDR3 is TGCGCCAGCAGCTTGACGACAGGCAGTGAAAACACCATATATTTT. The encoded protein is CASSLTTGSENTIYF.